This T cell receptor beta chain was documented in a study of identical twins. Findings and caveats of the study: Invariant populations such as MAIT and iNKT cells could partly muddle zero-insertion analyses.

The CDR3 is 17 amino acids. Trimming took 6 bases from V and 7 from J, leaving 25 bases between them. This clonotype was counted between two and nine times. Its antigen remains unidentified. TCRdb redid the calling of the 5' RACE reads with MiXCR, one entry per CDR3 protein. The table records 690,000 or so distinct CDR3 sequences, 8.5% to 9.5% of them present only once. This sample was shared with a second study, whose subject was yellow fever vaccine responses in identical twins.

The rearrangement joins TRBV12-3 or TRBV12-4 to TRBJ2-1; D not resolved. This TCR derives from a woman between 18 and 30 years old in good health. Sample: PBMCs. CDR3 nucleotides: TGTGCCAGCAGCCCCCCCGCAGGTGGGGTTTTGGGAAATGAGCAGTTCTTC. The encoded protein is CASSPPAGGVLGNEQFF.